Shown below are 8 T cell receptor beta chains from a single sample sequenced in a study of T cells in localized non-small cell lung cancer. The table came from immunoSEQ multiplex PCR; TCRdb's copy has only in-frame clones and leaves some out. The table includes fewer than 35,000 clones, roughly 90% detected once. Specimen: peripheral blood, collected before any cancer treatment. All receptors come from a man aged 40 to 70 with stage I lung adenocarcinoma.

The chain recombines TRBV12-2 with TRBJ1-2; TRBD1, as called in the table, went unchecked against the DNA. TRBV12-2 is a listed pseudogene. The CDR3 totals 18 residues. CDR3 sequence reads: CASRPPIRGIHTDYGYTF. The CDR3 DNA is TGTGCAAGTCGCCCCCCTATCAGGGGGATTCATACCGACTATGGCTACACCTTC.

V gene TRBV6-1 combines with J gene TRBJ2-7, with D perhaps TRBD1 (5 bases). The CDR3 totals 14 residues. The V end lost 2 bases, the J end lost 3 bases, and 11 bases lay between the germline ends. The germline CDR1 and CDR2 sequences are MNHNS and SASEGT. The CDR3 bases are TGTGCCAGCAGTGAACAGGGTTTGGACTACGAGCAGTACTTC. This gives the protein CASSEQGLDYEQYF.

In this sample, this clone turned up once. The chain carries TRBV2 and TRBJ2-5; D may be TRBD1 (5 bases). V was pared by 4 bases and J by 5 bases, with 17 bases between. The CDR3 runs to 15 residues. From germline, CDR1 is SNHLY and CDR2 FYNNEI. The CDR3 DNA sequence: TGTGCCAGCAGTGGTGCTCTACAGGTCCCGGAGACCCAGTACTTC. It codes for CASSGALQVPETQYF.

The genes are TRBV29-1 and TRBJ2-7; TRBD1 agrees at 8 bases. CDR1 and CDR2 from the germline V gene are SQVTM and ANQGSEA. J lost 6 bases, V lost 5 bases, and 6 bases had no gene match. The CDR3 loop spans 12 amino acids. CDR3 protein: CSVSRTGFEQYF. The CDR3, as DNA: TGCAGCGTTAGCCGGACAGGGTTCGAGCAGTACTTC.

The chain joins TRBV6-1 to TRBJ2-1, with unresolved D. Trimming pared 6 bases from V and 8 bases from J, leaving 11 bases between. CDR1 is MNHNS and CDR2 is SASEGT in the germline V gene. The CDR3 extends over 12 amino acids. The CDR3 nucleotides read TGTGCCAGCAGCGAGAGATGGGATGAGCAGTTCTTC. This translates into CASSERWDEQFF.

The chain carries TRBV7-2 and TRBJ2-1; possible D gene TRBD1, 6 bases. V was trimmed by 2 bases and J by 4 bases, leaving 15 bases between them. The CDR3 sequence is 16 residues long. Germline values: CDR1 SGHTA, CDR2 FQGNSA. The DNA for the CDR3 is TGTGCCAGCAGCTTACGCCCAGGGGTGGGATACAATGAGCAGTTCTTC. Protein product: CASSLRPGVGYNEQFF.

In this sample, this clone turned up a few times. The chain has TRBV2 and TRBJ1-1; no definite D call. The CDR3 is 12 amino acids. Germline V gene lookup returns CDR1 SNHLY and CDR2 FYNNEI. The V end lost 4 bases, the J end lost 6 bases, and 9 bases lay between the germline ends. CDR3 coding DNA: TGTGCCAGCAGTGGTAACCTCGCTGAAGCTTTCTTT. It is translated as CASSGNLAEAFF.

For the CDR3, the DNA is TGCAGTGCTGACAGGGGCGATACGCAGTATTTT. Translation gives CSADRGDTQYF. The chain carries TRBV20-1 and TRBJ2-3, with 8 bases fitting TRBD1. V lost 5 bases, J lost 6 bases, and 1 base stayed unmatched. From germline, CDR1 is DFQATT and CDR2 SNEGSKA (reference sequence). The CDR3 length is 11 residues.